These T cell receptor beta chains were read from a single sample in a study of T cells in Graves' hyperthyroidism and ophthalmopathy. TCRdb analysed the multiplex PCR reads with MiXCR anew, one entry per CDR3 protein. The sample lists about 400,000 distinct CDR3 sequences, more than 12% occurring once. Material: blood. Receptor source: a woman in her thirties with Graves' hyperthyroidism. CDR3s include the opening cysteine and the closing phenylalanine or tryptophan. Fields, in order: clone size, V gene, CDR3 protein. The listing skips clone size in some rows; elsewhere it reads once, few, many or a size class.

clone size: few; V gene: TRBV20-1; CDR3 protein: CSASDGGSGNTIYF
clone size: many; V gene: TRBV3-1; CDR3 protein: CASSPRDQSYEQYF
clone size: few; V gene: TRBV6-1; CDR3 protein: CASSTLYRTAQANYGYTF
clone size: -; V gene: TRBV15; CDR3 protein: CATSKILGANTDTQYF
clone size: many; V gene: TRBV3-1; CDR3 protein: CASSQVRTGAEKLFF
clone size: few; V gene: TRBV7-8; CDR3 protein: CASSLGGTFGTEAFF
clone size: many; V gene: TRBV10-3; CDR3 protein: CASSRGQSYNEQFF
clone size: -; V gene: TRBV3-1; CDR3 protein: CASSQDALAGITGELFF
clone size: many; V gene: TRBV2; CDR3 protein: CASSWQGARTAGELFF
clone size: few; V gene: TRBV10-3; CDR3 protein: CAIRMTGGSYEQYF
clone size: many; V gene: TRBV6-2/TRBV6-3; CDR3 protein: CASSPLAVYNEQFF
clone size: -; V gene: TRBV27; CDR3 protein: CASSLSTLGFAEAFF
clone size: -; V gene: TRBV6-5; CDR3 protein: CASSYNPNPSTDTQYF
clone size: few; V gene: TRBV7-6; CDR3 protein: CASSLLAGYSYEQYF
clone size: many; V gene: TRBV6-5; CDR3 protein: CASSYSVTGAPYEQYF
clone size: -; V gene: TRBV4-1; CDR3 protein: CASSQGMSSYEQYF
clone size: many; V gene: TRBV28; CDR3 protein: CASSPDRRGTDTQYF
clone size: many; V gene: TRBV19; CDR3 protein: CASSKNGGRLYNEQFF
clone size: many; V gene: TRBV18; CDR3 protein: CASSPKATGNTEAFF
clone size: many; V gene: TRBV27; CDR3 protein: CASSSIGEKLFF
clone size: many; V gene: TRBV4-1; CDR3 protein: CASSQVGTYEQYF
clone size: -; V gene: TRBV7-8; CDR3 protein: CASSLWREGQPQHF
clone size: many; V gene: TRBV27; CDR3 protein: CASRSTIWDEQYF
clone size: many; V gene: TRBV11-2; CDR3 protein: CASSVQLAGAVNEQFF
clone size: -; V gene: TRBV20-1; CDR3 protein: CSARAASSNQPQHF
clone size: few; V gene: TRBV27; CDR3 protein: CASSSHRGNSPLHF
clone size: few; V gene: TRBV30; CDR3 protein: CAWSPGQGTEAFF
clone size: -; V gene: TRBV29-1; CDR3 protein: CSVIRERPGGSSGANVLTF
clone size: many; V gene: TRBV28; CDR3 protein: CASSSSGTSGYSYEQYF
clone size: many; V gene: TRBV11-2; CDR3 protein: CASSLEAGEGDEQYF
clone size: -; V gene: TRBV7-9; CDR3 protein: CASSPRTSSAYGQYF
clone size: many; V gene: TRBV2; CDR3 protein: CASTRRGGGNTEAFF
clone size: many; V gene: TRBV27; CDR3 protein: CASSLRQTVSTDTQYF
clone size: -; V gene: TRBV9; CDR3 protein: CASGQGTLTNQPQHF
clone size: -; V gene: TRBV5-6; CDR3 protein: CASSLSGTSTDTQYF
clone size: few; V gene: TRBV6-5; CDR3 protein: CASSYQTSGRASTDTQYF
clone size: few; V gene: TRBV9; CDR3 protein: CASSGDPMNTEAFF